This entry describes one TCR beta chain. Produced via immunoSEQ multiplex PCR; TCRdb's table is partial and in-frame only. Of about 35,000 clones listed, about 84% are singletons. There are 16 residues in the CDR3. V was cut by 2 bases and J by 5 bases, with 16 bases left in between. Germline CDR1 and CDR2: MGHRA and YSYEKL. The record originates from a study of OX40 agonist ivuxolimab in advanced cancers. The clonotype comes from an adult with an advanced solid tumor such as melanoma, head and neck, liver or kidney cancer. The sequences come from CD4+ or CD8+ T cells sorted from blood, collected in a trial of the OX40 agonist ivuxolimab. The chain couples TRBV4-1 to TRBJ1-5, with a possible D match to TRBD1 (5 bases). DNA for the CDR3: TGCGCCAGCAGCCAACGGGGGGGGGACGAAGATCAGCCCCAGCATTTT. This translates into CASSQRGGDEDQPQHF.